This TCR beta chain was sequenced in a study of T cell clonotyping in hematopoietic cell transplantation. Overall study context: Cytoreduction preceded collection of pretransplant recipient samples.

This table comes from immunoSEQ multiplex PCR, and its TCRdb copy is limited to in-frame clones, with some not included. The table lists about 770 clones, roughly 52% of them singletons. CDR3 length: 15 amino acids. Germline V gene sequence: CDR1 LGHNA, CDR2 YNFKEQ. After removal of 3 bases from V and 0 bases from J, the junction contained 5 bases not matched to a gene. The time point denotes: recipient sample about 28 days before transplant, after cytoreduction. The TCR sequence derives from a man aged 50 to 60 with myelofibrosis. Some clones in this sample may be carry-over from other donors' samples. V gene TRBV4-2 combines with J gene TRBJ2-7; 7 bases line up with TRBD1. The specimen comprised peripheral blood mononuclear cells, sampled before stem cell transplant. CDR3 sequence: CASSHMTGSSYEQYF. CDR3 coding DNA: TGTGCCAGCAGCCACATGACAGGGAGCTCCTACGAGCAGTACTTC.